The sequence of this T cell receptor (beta chain) was determined in a study of cytomegalovirus exposure and HLA in healthy donors. This clone was observed a few times. Its antigen is unknown. Amplification used 60 Vbeta primers and 13 Jbeta primers. TCRdb's copy holds only in-frame clones and misses some; the assay was immunoSEQ multiplex PCR. The table shows over 130,000 clones, with 80% occurring only once. Germline loops: CDR1 SNHLY, CDR2 FYNNEI. The length of the CDR3 is 14 residues. V was cut by 6 bases and J by 6 bases, with 15 bases left in between. Findings and limits, study-wide: TCR beta sequences reportedly predicted most subjects' HLA-A and HLA-B alleles accurately. Using the classifier, cytomegalovirus status was reportedly diagnosed with high specificity and sensitivity. Some V segments could not be told apart, so they were left out, TRBV6-2 and TRBV6-3 among them.

The chain joins TRBV2 to TRBJ2-4; D perhaps matches TRBD2 (8 bases). The sample comprised PBMCs. This receptor was identified in a man aged 45-65 years in good health and CMV-seronegative. The CDR3 region is CASSPGGGANIQYF. The CDR3 coding sequence is TGTGCCAGCAGCCCGGGAGGGGGCGCAAACATTCAGTACTTC. Filled out from reference TRBV2 and TRBJ2-4, the complete variable domain reads EPEVTQTPSHQVTQMGQEVILRCVPISNHLYFYWYRQILGQKVEFLVSFYNNEISEKSEIFDDQFSVERPDGSNFTLKIRSTKLEDSAMYFCASSPGGGANIQYFGAGTRLSVL.